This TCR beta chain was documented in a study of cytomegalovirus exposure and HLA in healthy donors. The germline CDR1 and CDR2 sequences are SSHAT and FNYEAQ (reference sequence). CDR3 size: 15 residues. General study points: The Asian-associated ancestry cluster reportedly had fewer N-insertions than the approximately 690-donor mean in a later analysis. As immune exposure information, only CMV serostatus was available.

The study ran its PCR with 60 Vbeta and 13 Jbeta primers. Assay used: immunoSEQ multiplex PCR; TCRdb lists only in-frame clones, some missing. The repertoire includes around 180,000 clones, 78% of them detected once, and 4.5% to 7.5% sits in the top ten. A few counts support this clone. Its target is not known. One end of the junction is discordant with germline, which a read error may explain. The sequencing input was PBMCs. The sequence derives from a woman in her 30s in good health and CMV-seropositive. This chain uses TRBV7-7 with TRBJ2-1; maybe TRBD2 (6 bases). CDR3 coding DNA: TGTGCTAGCAGCTCAAGCCCGGGGGCCTACAATGAGCAGTTCTTC. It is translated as CASSSSPGAYNEQFF. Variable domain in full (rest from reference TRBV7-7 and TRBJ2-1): GAGVSQSPRYKVTKRGQDVTLRCDPISSHATLYWYQQALGQGPEFLTYFNYEAQPDKSGLPSDRFSAERPEGSISTLTIQRTEQRDSAMYRCASSSSPGAYNEQFFGPGTRLTVL.